This section outlines one TCR beta chain sequence together with its context. Libraries were prepared by immunoSEQ multiplex PCR; TCRdb keeps only in-frame clonotypes and omits some of them. The sample holds about 1.9 million clones, 85% to 95% seen once. Naivety among CD8 cells was defined by CD45RO negativity and positive CCR7 selection, thereby excluding terminally differentiated effector memory CD45RA+ cells. The source of the sample is a study of shared clonotypes between healthy human individuals. Study details: Donor composition was a couple of women and three men, aged 18 to 49.

CDR1 and CDR2 (germline): SGHTA, FQGNSA. With V trimmed by 4 bases and J by 7 bases, 13 bases remained unmatched. This CDR3 contains 15 residues. This sequence was found in a man in his late teens or twenties in good health. Some clones in this sample may be carry-over from other donors' samples. The chain has TRBV7-2 and TRBJ2-7; 7 nucleotides align to TRBD2. Sequenced sample: naive CD8+ T cells from PBMCs. CDR3 nucleotides: TGTGCCAGCAGCTACAATAGCGGGTTGTTTACGGAGCAGTACTTC. Translation gives CASSYNSGLFTEQYF.